This note documents a single T cell receptor (beta chain) sequence. Its antigen has not been determined. No clone much larger than this one lies a single base away; base qualities are absent. The sample originates from a study of cytomegalovirus exposure and HLA in healthy donors (dated by TCRdb to the late 2010s). Regarding the study in general: In an earlier analysis of some 550 of the donors, 250 to 350 Gb of sequence data and 90 million to 120 million unique TCR beta sequences from 180 million or so T cells were reported. An early release that covered several hundred HLA-typed donors contained about 300 gigabases of sequencing data and about 84 million unique TCR sequences. Of the 300 to 500 genotyped donors, 81% were placed in the genetic ancestry cluster associated with self-reported Caucasian donors. The study aimed to test whether cataloging public T cell receptors could reveal signatures of past pathogen exposure. The study used immunosequencing to profile the T cell repertoires of 666 subjects and linked those repertoires to cytomegalovirus serostatus. Besides the first cohort of roughly 700 subjects, a separate validation cohort made up of roughly 130 different subjects was used. High-throughput TCR immunosequencing, statistical association of individual TCRs with disease status, and machine learning were combined to predict cytomegalovirus infection status. To study patterns of TCR occurrence, a later analysis re-analyzed previously published TCR beta repertoires from 550 to 800 donors and added high-resolution HLA genotyping. The later analysis used no new phenotypic data to find candidate immune exposures, relying instead on TCR beta sequences and their occurrence across donors. In an earlier analysis of more than 550 of the donors, high-throughput TCR beta sequencing was used to judge whether each TCR beta V gene segment behaved as functional or pseudogenic. Donor age, sex, ethnicity and CMV serostatus were compiled alongside the repertoire data. A later genetic analysis used genome-wide SNP genotypes for about 65% of the roughly 700 donors, treating that subset as a discovery cohort. Every repertoire in the discovery cohort had been generated on one and the same sequencing platform. Class I and class II HLA loci were covered by the typing at four-digit resolution. The number of typed donors differed by locus: about 629-640 for A, B, C, DRB1 and DQB1; 500 to 550 for DQA1; 606 for DPA1; and 400 to 480 for DPB1. A handful of DR-DQ haplotypes were handled as single units for association and clustering because linkage in the cohort was strong. Among 300 to 500 genotyped donors of the cohort, an average of roughly 230,000 unique TCR beta nucleotide sequences was sequenced per donor, of which 15% to 20% were non-productive. Overall results and qualifications from the work: When HLA alleles, especially DR and DQ, strongly co-occurred, TCR associations were difficult to assign to individual alleles. For the cohort, immune exposure information was limited to CMV serostatus. Roughly uniform sequencing depth across donors was assumed in presence/absence analyses, although this assumption may not hold. At a false discovery rate of 0.05, a later analysis linked 15,000 to 20,000 TCR beta sequences to specific HLA alleles. A later analysis found that HLA-associated TCR beta chains were more clonally expanded and had lower generation probabilities than equally common non-associated chains. V-gene and J-gene trimming of TCR beta chains was associated with a missense DCLRE1C variant in a later genetic analysis, and the association was replicated in an independent cohort. In an earlier analysis of 587 of the donors, most TCR beta V segments were observed in productive rearrangements about 87% or about 30% of the time, broadly matching IMGT annotations. Most CMV-associated TCR beta chains appeared to be HLA-restricted in a later analysis, and the HLA associations seemed to be driven largely by CMV exposure. Because the 87-base-pair reads could not distinguish some IMGT-functional V segments, including TRBV6-2 and TRBV6-3, those segments were excluded. In the study, around 150 TCR beta chains were listed as associated with cytomegalovirus. HLA typing was unavailable for some donors at each locus, so association tests used only the typed subset. In vitro tests confirmed that a few of the cytomegalovirus-associated TCR beta chains recognize cytomegalovirus antigens. The classifier was reported to diagnose cytomegalovirus status with high specificity and sensitivity in both the original and validation cohorts. A cluster of highly shared sequence variants was judged likely to be a technical artifact of the sequencing pipeline. This cohort had only TCR beta chains sequenced, and the lack of alpha or paired-chain data limited which features could be detected. Linkage disequilibrium might explain the correlated functional status among segregating V segments, but an unknown experimental factor could not be ruled out. The authors suggested that the approach could potentially be generalized to other disease states and immunological phenotypes. The earlier analysis of about 600 of the donors excluded 15 to 20 rarely observed V segments, including chromosome 9 orphons, because counts were too low. Most TCR sequences were seen in very few donors, while some public TCRs were found in many individuals. A further reported finding was that TCR beta sequences accurately predicted the HLA-A and HLA-B alleles for most subjects in the first cohort. According to a later genetic analysis, donors in an Asian-associated ancestry cluster had fewer N-insertions in productive TCRs than the approximately 670-donor mean. According to a later analysis, TCR association rates differed among HLA loci, with DRB1 alleles showing the most associated TCRs and HLA-C alleles showing the fewest. A later analysis reported that several top co-occurrence clusters appeared linked to parvovirus B19, influenza, CMV and Epstein-Barr virus.

Library preparation was by the immunoSEQ multiplex PCR assay. For the multiplex PCR, a mixture combining 60 forward primers for TCR Vbeta segments and 13 reverse primers for TCR Jbeta segments was used. A multiplex PCR assay on genomic DNA amplified the CDR3 region of rearranged TCR beta genes. The amplified TCR beta libraries were sequenced on the Illumina HiSeq System as 87-base-pair reads. The authors' pipeline ran thus. A later analysis tallied 80 million to 95 million unique TCR beta chains across the 666 repertoires, and about 10 million of those chains were shared by two or more donors. Raw reads were error-corrected and collapsed into unique sequences by a nearest-neighbor algorithm in which closely related sequences were merged to remove PCR and sequencing errors. V, D and J gene segments were assigned by aligning CDR3 sequences to IMGT reference sequences. For a sequence to be retained, a match of at least six nucleotides was required to both a V gene segment and a J gene segment. A rearrangement was called productive if the CDR3 had no stop codons and remained in frame with V and J, and every other rearrangement was called non-productive. CDR3 was defined according to IMGT convention as the region running from the second conserved V-encoded cysteine to the conserved J-encoded phenylalanine. The earlier analysis of about 620 of the donors excluded sequences that lacked an unambiguous match to a single V gene segment. In an earlier analysis of approximately 550 of the donors, V segments were called functional above 56.7% productive rearrangements and were called segregating when the between-donor standard deviation exceeded 5%. A statistical classification framework was developed to diagnose cytomegalovirus status using the catalog of TCR beta chain sequences. In a later analysis, TCR nucleotide sequences were compared against IMGT/GENE-DB human TR gene sequences so that V and J genes could be assigned. The TCRdist pipeline was used in a later analysis to assign CDR3 sequences and most-parsimonious VDJ recombination scenarios. In a later analysis, each TCR beta chain was defined by its CDR3 amino acid sequence together with its V-gene family, and reads lacking a unique V-gene family were excluded. To address suspected cross-contamination and a sequencing artifact, a later analysis removed several hundred highly shared, low-generation-probability nucleotide sequences. For each public chain, a later analysis derived a clonal expansion index from normalized ranks of inferred template counts within each repertoire. Generation probabilities in a later analysis came from a VDJ recombination model fitted to out-of-frame rearrangements, and those results were checked against IGoR. In a later analysis, TCR-TCR, TCR-HLA and TCR-CMV co-occurrence was scored with hypergeometric tests, and a repertoire-size bias correction was applied to TCR pairs. In a later analysis, false discovery rates were estimated by permuting HLA or CMV assignments 20 times. In a later analysis, co-occurring TCRs were grouped using DBSCAN, with TCRdist sequence similarity added in when clustering inside HLA-allele-positive subsets. Repertoires with fewer than 30,000 or more than 120,000 public chains were left out of co-occurrence clustering, as were five repertoires with anomalous nucleotide sharing. The table comes from immuneACCESS by way of TCRdb, which keeps in-frame sequences with V and J called. Part of the clones is missing from these tables; in studies checked, under half for an unresolved V gene and the rest for unknown reasons. For V, J and clone size, that table is used; D and trimming come from the DNA. The sample table holds 180,000 or so clones, of which over 80% were seen once. The ten largest make up less than 2% of the sample.

CDR1 and CDR2, per the germline V gene, are SGHRS and YFSETQ. Its CDR3 holds 14 amino acids, cysteine through phenylalanine. Of the read, only the CDR3 DNA is kept; its 42 bases are in frame from base 1. V drops 0 bases and J drops 6 bases, leaving 10 bases in between. The cohort consisted of 670 or so healthy bone marrow donors. All cohort members were sampled while nominally healthy, although unrecorded immune exposures were likely present. The donor tested CMV seronegative and was one of the 352 seronegative cohort members. Each donor provided a peripheral blood sample, and peripheral blood mononuclear cells were used for TCR beta sequencing. The Qiagen DNeasy Blood Extraction Kit was used to extract genomic DNA from the blood cell samples.

This TCR came from a man in his forties in good health and CMV-seronegative. The sequence joins TRBV5-1 to TRBJ2-4, with the D gene call left open. Sample: PBMCs. The DNA is as follows: TGCGCCAGCAGCTTGGGGCAGGCACTAAACATTCAGTACTTC. This is translated as CASSLGQALNIQYF. This CDR3, with the reference TRBV5-1 and TRBJ2-4 proteins standing in past its ends, gives the full variable domain KAGVTQTPRYLIKTRGQQVTLSCSPISGHRSVSWYQQTPGQGLQFLFEYFSETQRNKGNFPGRFSGRQFSNSRSEMNVSTLELGDSALYLCASSLGQALNIQYFGAGTRLSVL.